This TCR beta chain was obtained from a study of monozygotic twins with inflammatory bowel disease. Details on this clonotype: Its specificity is unknown.

Study-level points and caveats: No discrimination was achieved between different T cell subtypes.

Germline lookup yields CDR1 ENHRY and CDR2 SYGVKD. CDR3 length: 13 amino acids. Reprocessing the 5' RACE reads, TCRdb reports a single entry for every CDR3 protein and omits DNA. This sample's clone table lists 210,000 or so distinct CDR3 sequences. This sequence originates from a human donor with ulcerative colitis or Crohn's disease, or a healthy co-twin of an affected twin (not recorded which). The rearrangement links TRBV10-3 to TRBJ1-2. Sequenced material: blood. The CDR3: CAISEPRNYGYTF.